Sequencing of this T cell receptor (beta chain) was carried out in a study of cytomegalovirus exposure and HLA in healthy donors. Overall study findings and caveats: In most subjects, TCR beta sequences reportedly gave accurate predictions of HLA-A and HLA-B alleles.

The primer mix had 60 Vbeta and 13 Jbeta primers. Data came from immunoSEQ multiplex PCR; TCRdb stores just in-frame clones and leaves some out. The sample holds 150,000 to 200,000 clones, roughly 70% seen once. Germline V gives CDR1 SGHRS, CDR2 YFSETQ. CDR3 size: 14 residues. The germline V and J ends were trimmed by 0 bases and 0 bases, with 7 bases remaining between them. This clone is a singleton in its sample. No antigen is known for it. This TCR was recovered from a girl aged 10 to 17 in good health and CMV-seronegative. The sequenced sample was PBMCs. The V and J genes are TRBV5-1 and TRBJ2-7; the D is unclear. The CDR3, as DNA: TGCGCCAGCAGCTTGGACAGCTTCTCCTACGAGCAGTACTTC. This translates into CASSLDSFSYEQYF.